These 19 T cell receptor beta chains were all obtained from the same sample, sequenced in a study of neoadjuvant nivolumab and ipilimumab in lung cancer. The assay was immunoSEQ multiplex PCR, and TCRdb's table has in-frame clones only and misses some. The table records 20,000 to 25,000 clones, less than 85% of them present only once. The material sequenced was peripheral blood, taken before neoadjuvant nivolumab, alone or with ipilimumab. All receptors derive from an adult with non-small cell lung cancer.

The chain combines TRBV6-5 with TRBJ2-7, with a possible D match to TRBD1 (6 bases). Trimming took off 5 bases at V and 3 bases at J, with 11 bases between the two ends. CDR3 size: 13 residues. Germline-derived CDR1 and CDR2 are MNHEY and SVGAGI. CDR3 in DNA: TGTGCCAGCAGTCTGGGGGCTAGCTACGAGCAGTACTTC. Translating gives CASSLGASYEQYF.

This chain uses TRBV11-2 with TRBJ2-5, with 13 bases matching TRBD2. Germline values: CDR1 SGHAT, CDR2 FQNNGV. With 1 base clipped from V and 2 bases from J, the junction kept 7 bases outside the gene matches. The CDR3 sequence is 18 residues long. The DNA for the CDR3 is TGTGCCAGCAGCTTAGTGTTGGGGACTAGCGGGGCTCAAGAGACCCAGTACTTC. It yields the protein CASSLVLGTSGAQETQYF.

The chain links TRBV7-2 to TRBJ2-7; tentatively, D is TRBD2 (6 bases). Between the trimmed V and J ends, which lost 3 bases and 2 bases, there was a span of 11 bases. Per the germline V gene, CDR1 is SGHTA and CDR2 is FQGNSA. The CDR3 consists of 14 residues. CDR3 in amino acids: CASSLGGLTYEQYF. Written as DNA, the CDR3 is TGTGCCAGCAGCTTGGGGGGACTTACCTACGAGCAGTACTTC. The full variable domain, its missing parts supplied by reference TRBV7-2 and TRBJ2-7, is GAGVSQSPSNKVTEKGKDVELRCDPISGHTALYWYRQSLGQGLEFLIYFQGNSAPDKSGLPSDRFSAERTGGSVSTLTIQRTQQEDSAVYLCASSLGGLTYEQYFGPGTRLTVT.

This clone was picked up one time. The chain carries TRBV30 and TRBJ1-5; D unresolved. The V gene's germline CDR1 is GTSNPN and CDR2 SVGIG (reference sequence). V lost 0 bases to trimming and J lost 0 bases, with 9 bases between them. CDR3 length: 15 residues. The CDR3 nucleotides are TGTGCCTGGAGTGTACCACTCTATAGCAATCAGCCCCAGCATTTT. This codes for CAWSVPLYSNQPQHF.

The rearrangement uses TRBV5-8 and TRBJ1-2; D remains unclear. V lost 4 bases, J lost 4 bases, and 11 bases lay in between. CDR3 size: 13 residues. Germline assignment: CDR1 SGHTS and CDR2 YDEGEE. CDR3 DNA: TGTGCCAGCAGCCCCCTGAACAGCTATGGCTACACCTTC. Amino acids: CASSPLNSYGYTF. The complete variable domain, with remaining parts taken from reference TRBV5-8 and TRBJ1-2, reads EAGVTQSPTHLIKTRGQQATLRCSPISGHTSVYWYQQALGLGLQFLLWYDEGEERNRGNFPPRFSGRQFPNYSSELNVNALELEDSALYLCASSPLNSYGYTFGSGTRLTVV.

The CDR3 protein is CASSVGISVGGSRDTQYF. The CDR3, as DNA: TGTGCCAGCAGCGTAGGAATTTCGGTGGGAGGCTCCAGAGATACGCAGTATTTT. The chain has TRBV9 and TRBJ2-3; tentatively, D is TRBD2 (6 bases). Germline V gives CDR1 SGDLS, CDR2 YYNGEE. V gave up 0 bases and J gave up 5 bases, with 22 bases separating them. This CDR3 is built from 18 residues.

This clone was recorded a few times. The chain joins TRBV4-3 to TRBJ1-1; D uncertain. This CDR3 is built from 17 residues. Germline V CDR1 and CDR2: LGHNA, YSLEER. Between the trimmed V and J ends, which lost 2 bases and 2 bases, there was a span of 18 bases. CDR3 sequence reads: CASSQKSVVGSNTEAFF. CDR3 DNA sequence: TGCGCCAGCAGCCAAAAATCCGTGGTAGGATCTAACACTGAAGCTTTCTTT.

The chain carries TRBV29-1 and TRBJ1-1, with 9 bases fitting TRBD1. Germline loops: CDR1 SQVTM, CDR2 ANQGSEA. V lost 6 bases and J lost 3; bases outside the gene matches: 5. This CDR3 has 13 amino acids. CDR3 sequence: CSVLQGADTEAFF. DNA for the CDR3: TGCAGCGTGCTACAGGGGGCGGACACTGAAGCTTTCTTT.

Only one count was recorded for this clone. The rearrangement links TRBV11-1 to TRBJ1-1, with D unclear. The CDR3 covers 13 residues. Germline assignment: CDR1 SGHAT and CDR2 FQDESV (reference sequence). The V end was cut by 5 bases, the J end by 13 bases, with 20 bases between. The chain's CDR3 is CASSPGREMRVFF. CDR3 DNA: TGTGCCAGCAGCCCAGGACGGGAGATGAGGGTTTTCTTT.

This clone was found a few times. DNA for the CDR3: TGTGCCAGCAGCTTAGCTCCGGGTAGGAGGGGCGAGCAGTACTTC. Translated, it gives CASSLAPGRRGEQYF. This sequence joins TRBV7-2 and TRBJ2-7, with D tentatively TRBD2 (6 bases). This CDR3 is 15 amino acids long. Trimming took 0 bases from V and 6 from J, leaving 15 bases between them. Germline V CDR1 and CDR2: SGHTA, FQGNSA.

The chain employs TRBV30 and TRBJ2-3; 8 bases agree with TRBD1. The CDR3 has 15 amino acids. The ends lost 1 base at V and 3 bases at J; junction bases unmatched: 6. CDR1 is GTSNPN and CDR2 is SVGIG in the germline V gene (reference sequence). The CDR3 DNA sequence: TGTGCCTGGAGTGGACAGGGGTCGTTTACAGATACGCAGTATTTT. This sequence encodes CAWSGQGSFTDTQYF.

This chain connects TRBV30 to TRBJ2-1, with 9 bases matching TRBD2. J lost 0 bases, V lost 6 bases, and 24 bases had no gene match. Germline V gene lookup returns CDR1 GTSNPN and CDR2 SVGIG (reference sequence). The CDR3 covers 21 residues. Here the CDR3 reads CACSVWDIAGEPSSSYNEQFF. In DNA form, the CDR3 reads TGTGCCTGCAGCGTATGGGATATAGCGGGAGAGCCCTCGAGCTCCTACAATGAGCAGTTCTTC.

The chain recombines TRBV10-3 with TRBJ2-1, with 8 bases aligning to TRBD2. The CDR3 covers 15 residues. V was pared by 8 bases and J by 1 base, with 7 bases of the junction left unmatched. Per the germline V gene, CDR1 is ENHRY and CDR2 is SYGVKD. The chain's CDR3 is CAIGAGETSYNEQFF. CDR3 nucleotides: TGTGCCATCGGAGCGGGAGAAACTTCCTACAATGAGCAGTTCTTC.

This clone was observed a single time. This rearrangement joins TRBV2 to TRBJ1-1; D is unclear. V gave up 6 bases and J gave up 1 base, with 12 bases separating them. CDR1 is SNHLY and CDR2 is FYNNEI in the germline V gene. The CDR3 is made up of 14 amino acids. The CDR3 nucleotides are TGTGCCAGCAGGGGGAGGGTTACGAACACTGAAGCTTTCTTT. This encodes CASRGRVTNTEAFF.

The CDR3 loop reads CASSVVAGRGPNEQFF. In nucleotides, the CDR3 is TGTGCCAGCAGCGTAGTTGCGGGCCGGGGCCCCAATGAGCAGTTCTTC. This rearrangement joins TRBV9 to TRBJ2-1, with D possibly called TRBD1 or TRBD2 (5 bases each). V lost 0 bases and J 6 bases, leaving 16 bases between the germline ends. Germline CDR1 is SGDLS and CDR2 is YYNGEE. CDR3 size: 16 residues.

The chain uses TRBV7-3 and TRBJ1-2; D ambiguous. The CDR3 length is 15 residues. CDR1 is SGHTA and CDR2 is FQGTGA in the germline V gene. The ends were cut back, 0 bases at V and 6 bases at J, with 14 bases in the middle. The CDR3 protein is CASSLTLGVINGYTF. DNA for the CDR3: TGTGCCAGCAGCTTAACGTTGGGAGTCATTAATGGCTACACCTTC.

In its sample, this clone was seen a few times. The V gene is TRBV6-5, the J gene TRBJ1-1; tentative D call: TRBD1 (6 bases). CDR3 length: 15 amino acids. V was cut by 4 bases and J by 5 bases, with 17 bases left in between. Germline CDR1 reads MNHEY; CDR2 reads SVGAGI. The CDR3 loop reads CASSSRFGGGTEAFF. CDR3 in DNA: TGTGCCAGCAGTTCTCGGTTTGGAGGGGGTACTGAAGCTTTCTTT.

The CDR3 DNA follows: TGCAGCGTTGTGCGGGACACAGATACGCAGTATTTT. It codes for CSVVRDTDTQYF. V and J are TRBV29-1 and TRBJ2-3, with a possible D match to TRBD2 (6 bases). The CDR3 loop spans 12 amino acids. CDR1 is SQVTM, CDR2 ANQGSEA, per germline. The V and J ends lost 4 bases and 2 bases respectively, with 7 bases between them.

V gene TRBV11-2 combines with J gene TRBJ1-4, with D uncertain. CDR1 and CDR2 from the germline V gene are SGHAT and FQNNGV. Trimming removed 5 bases at V and 3 bases at J, with 16 bases between. The CDR3 length is 16 residues. CDR3 loop: CASSPPGMEANEKLFF. Here the CDR3 DNA reads TGTGCCAGCAGCCCCCCGGGAATGGAGGCTAATGAAAAACTGTTTTTT.